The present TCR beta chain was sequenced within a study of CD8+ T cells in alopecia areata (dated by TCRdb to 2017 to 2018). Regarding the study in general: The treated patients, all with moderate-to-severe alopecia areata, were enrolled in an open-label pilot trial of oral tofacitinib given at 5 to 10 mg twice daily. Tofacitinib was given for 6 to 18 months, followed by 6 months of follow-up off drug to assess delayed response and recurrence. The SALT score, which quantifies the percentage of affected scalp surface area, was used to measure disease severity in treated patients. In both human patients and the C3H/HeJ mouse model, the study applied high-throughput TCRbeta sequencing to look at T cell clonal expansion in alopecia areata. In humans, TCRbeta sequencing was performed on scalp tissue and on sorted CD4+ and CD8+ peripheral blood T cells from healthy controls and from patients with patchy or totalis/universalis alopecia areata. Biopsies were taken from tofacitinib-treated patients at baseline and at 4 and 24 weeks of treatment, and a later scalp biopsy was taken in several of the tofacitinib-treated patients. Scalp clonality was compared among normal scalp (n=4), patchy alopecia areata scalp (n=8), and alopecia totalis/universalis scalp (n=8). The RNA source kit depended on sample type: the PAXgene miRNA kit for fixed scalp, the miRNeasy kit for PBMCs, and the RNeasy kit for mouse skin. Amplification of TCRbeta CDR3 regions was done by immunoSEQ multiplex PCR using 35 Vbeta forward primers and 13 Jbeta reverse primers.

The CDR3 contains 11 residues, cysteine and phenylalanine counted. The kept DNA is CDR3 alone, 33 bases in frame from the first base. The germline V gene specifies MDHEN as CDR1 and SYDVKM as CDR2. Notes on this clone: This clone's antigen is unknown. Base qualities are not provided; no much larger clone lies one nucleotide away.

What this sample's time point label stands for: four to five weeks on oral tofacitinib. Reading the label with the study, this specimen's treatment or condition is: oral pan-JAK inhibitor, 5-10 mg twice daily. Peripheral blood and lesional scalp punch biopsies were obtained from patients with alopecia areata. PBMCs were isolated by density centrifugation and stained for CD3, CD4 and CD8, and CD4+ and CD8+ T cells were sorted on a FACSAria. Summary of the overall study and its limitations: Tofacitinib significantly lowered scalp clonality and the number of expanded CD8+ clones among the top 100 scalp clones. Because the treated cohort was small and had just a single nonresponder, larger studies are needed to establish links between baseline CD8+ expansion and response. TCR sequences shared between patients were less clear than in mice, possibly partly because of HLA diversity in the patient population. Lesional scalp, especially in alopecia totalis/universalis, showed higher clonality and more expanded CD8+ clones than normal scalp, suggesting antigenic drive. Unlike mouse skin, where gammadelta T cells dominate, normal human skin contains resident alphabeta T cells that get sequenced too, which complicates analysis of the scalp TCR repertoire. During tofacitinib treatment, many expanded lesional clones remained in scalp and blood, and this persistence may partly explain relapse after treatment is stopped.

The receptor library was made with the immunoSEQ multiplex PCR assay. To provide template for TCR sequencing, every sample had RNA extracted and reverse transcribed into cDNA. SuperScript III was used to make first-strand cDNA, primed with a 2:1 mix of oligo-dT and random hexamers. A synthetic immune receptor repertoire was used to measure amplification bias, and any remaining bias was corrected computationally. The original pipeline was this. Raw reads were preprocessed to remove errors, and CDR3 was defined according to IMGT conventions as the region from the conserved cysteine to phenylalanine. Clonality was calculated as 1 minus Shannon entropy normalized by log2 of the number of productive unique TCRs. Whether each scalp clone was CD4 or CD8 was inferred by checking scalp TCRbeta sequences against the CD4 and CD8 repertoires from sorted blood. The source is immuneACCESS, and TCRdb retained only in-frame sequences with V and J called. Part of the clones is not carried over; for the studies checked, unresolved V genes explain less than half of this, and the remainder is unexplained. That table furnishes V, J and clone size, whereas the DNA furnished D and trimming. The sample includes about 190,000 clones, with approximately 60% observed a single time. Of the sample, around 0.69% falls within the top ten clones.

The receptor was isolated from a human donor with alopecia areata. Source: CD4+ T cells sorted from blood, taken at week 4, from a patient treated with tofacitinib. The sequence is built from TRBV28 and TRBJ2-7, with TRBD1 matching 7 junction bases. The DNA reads TGTGTCACCCGGGACAGCTACGAGCAGTACTTC. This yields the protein CVTRDSYEQYF.